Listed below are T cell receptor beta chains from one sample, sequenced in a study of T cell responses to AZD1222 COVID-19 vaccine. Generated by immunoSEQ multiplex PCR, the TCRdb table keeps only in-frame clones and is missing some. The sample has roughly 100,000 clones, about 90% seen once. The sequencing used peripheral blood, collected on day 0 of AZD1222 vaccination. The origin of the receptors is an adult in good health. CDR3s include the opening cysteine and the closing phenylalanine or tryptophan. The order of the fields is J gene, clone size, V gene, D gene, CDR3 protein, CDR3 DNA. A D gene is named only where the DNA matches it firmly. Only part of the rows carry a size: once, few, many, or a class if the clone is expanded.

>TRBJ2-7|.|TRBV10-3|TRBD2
CAIRTLAGPSSYEQYF
TGTGCCATCAGGACGCTAGCGGGGCCCAGCTCCTACGAGCAGTACTTC
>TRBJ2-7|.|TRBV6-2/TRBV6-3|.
CASSWGRNYEQYF
TGTGCCAGCAGTTGGGGCCGGAACTACGAGCAGTACTTC
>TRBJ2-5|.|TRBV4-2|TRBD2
CASSQVKGLAGEETQYF
TGTGCCAGCAGCCAAGTTAAGGGACTAGCGGGAGAAGAGACCCAGTACTTC
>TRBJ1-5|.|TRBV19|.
CASSIAQATHSNQPQHF
TGTGCCAGTAGTATAGCACAGGCTACCCATAGCAATCAGCCCCAGCATTTT
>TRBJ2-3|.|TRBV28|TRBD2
CASSLSGAGGRDTQYF
TGTGCCAGCAGTTTATCGGGAGCGGGAGGTAGGGATACGCAGTATTTT
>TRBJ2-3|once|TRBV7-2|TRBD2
CASLLAGVGTDTQYF
TGTGCCAGTTTACTAGCGGGAGTAGGAACAGATACGCAGTATTTT
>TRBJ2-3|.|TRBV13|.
CASSFGVDGGSTDTQYF
TGTGCCAGCAGCTTCGGTGTGGACGGCGGGAGCACAGATACGCAGTATTTT
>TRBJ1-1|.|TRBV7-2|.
CASSLVGRQSAEAFF
TGTGCCAGCAGCTTAGTTGGGAGACAGAGTGCTGAAGCTTTCTTT
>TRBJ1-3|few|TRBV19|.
CASTPHGGNTIYF
TGTGCCAGTACTCCGCACGGGGGAAACACCATATATTTT
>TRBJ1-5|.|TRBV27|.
CASSLGGGNQPQHF
TGTGCCAGCAGCCTCGGAGGGGGCAATCAGCCCCAGCATTTT
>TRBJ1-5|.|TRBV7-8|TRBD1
CASSPGTGTSRNQPQHF
TGTGCCAGCAGCCCCGGGACAGGGACGTCTCGCAATCAGCCCCAGCATTTT
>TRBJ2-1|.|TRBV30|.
CAWSVTPNEQFF
TGTGCCTGGAGTGTGACTCCAAATGAGCAGTTCTTC
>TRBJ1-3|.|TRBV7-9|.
CASSLGQGLAGNTIYF
TGTGCCAGCAGCTTAGGGCAGGGATTAGCGGGAAACACCATATATTTT
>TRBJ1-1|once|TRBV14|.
CASSPRLNTEAFF
TGTGCCAGCAGCCCCCGACTGAACACTGAAGCTTTCTTT
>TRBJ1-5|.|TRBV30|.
CAWSVVLGGTQPQHF
TGTGCCTGGAGTGTAGTGTTGGGGGGCACACAGCCCCAGCATTTT
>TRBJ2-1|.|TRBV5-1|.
CASSLVARYEQFF
TGCGCCAGCAGCTTGGTCGCACGATATGAGCAGTTCTTC
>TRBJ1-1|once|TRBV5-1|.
CASSLGGARMEAFF
TGCGCCAGCAGCTTGGGGGGCGCCCGGATGGAAGCTTTCTTT
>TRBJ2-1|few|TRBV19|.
CASTPSPGGFNEQFF
TGTGCCAGTACTCCCTCCCCAGGGGGGTTCAATGAGCAGTTCTTC
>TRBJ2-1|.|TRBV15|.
CATSRDRASSYNEQFF
TGTGCCACCAGCAGAGATAGGGCTAGCTCCTACAATGAGCAGTTCTTC
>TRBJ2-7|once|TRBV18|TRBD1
CASSPGAGGNEQYF
TGTGCCAGCTCCCCCGGGGCAGGGGGCAACGAGCAGTACTTC
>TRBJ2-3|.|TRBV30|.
CAWRGGSTDTQYF
TGTGCCTGGAGGGGGGGAAGCACAGATACGCAGTATTTT
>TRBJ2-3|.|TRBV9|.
CASRLIPRPTDTQYF
TGTGCCAGCAGACTAATACCTCGCCCGACAGATACGCAGTATTTT